Following are 30 T cell receptor beta chains from one sample sequenced in a study of blood T cell repertoires in COVID-19. Profiled with immunoSEQ multiplex PCR; TCRdb holds only in-frame clones, not every one. The table has 180,000 or so clones, more than 80% seen once. Sequencing was done on a sample of peripheral blood. The source is an older woman with acute or convalescent COVID-19.

The J gene is TRBJ2-2, the V gene TRBV23-1, with 12 bases aligning to TRBD2. TRBV23-1 is an open reading frame, and its role is uncertain. V shed 0 bases and J 1 base; nucleotides not matched to a gene: 12. The CDR3 consists of 21 residues. CDR3 loop: CASSQSSSLAGGPRNTGELFF. The CDR3, as DNA: TGCGCCAGCAGTCAATCGTCGTCGCTAGCGGGAGGGCCCAGGAACACCGGGGAGCTGTTTTTT.

This rearrangement joins TRBV12-5 to TRBJ1-1; TRBD1 matches 7 bases. In germline, CDR1 is LGHNT, CDR2 FRNRAP. J lost 5 bases, V lost 1 base, and 1 base had no gene match. This CDR3 is built from 13 residues. The CDR3 region is CASGLETGTEAFF. The CDR3 DNA sequence: TGTGCTAGTGGTTTGGAGACAGGGACTGAAGCTTTCTTT.

This clone was recorded once. The chain employs TRBV5-1 and TRBJ2-2, with a tentative D call TRBD1 (7 bases). The germline V gene has CDR1 SGHRS and CDR2 YFSETQ. V shed 1 base and J shed 5 bases, with 18 bases lying between them. CDR3 length: 17 amino acids. Here the CDR3 reads CASSLIAGTVKTGELFF. In DNA form, the CDR3 reads TGCGCCAGCAGCTTGATCGCGGGGACAGTTAAGACCGGGGAGCTGTTTTTT.

V gene TRBV7-9 combines with J gene TRBJ2-1; the match to TRBD2 covers 14 bases. CDR1 and CDR2 from the germline V gene are SEHNR and FQNEAQ (reference sequence). The CDR3 is 14 residues long. The ends lost 3 bases at V and 8 bases at J; junction bases unmatched: 0. CDR3 nucleotides: TGTGCCAGCAGCTTGGGACTAGCGGGAGATGAGCAGTTCTTC. Translation: CASSLGLAGDEQFF.

The chain combines TRBV19 with TRBJ1-5; tentative D call: TRBD1 (5 bases). CDR1 LNHDA and CDR2 SQIVND come from the germline V gene (reference sequence). The ends were cut back, 5 bases at V and 9 bases at J, with 29 bases in the middle. The CDR3 length is 18 residues. CDR3 in amino acids: CASSAPRDGLIGRRPQHF. The CDR3 DNA reads as TGTGCCAGTAGTGCCCCTCGGGACGGTCTTATCGGGAGGAGGCCCCAGCATTTT.

This clone occurred once. The V call is TRBV7-3, the J call TRBJ2-1; the match to TRBD1 covers 8 bases. Germline V gene lookup returns CDR1 SGHTA and CDR2 FQGTGA. The trim removed 6 bases at V and 3 bases at J, leaving 7 bases unmatched. CDR3 length equals 15 residues. The CDR3 nucleotides read TGTGCCAGCAGTCTAGGACAGGGAATCTACAATGAGCAGTTCTTC. This encodes CASSLGQGIYNEQFF.

The chain joins TRBV5-1 to TRBJ2-7; tentative D call: TRBD1 (6 bases). V dropped 3 bases and J dropped 6 bases, with 10 bases sitting between them. The CDR3 spans 12 residues. Germline CDR1 reads SGHRS; CDR2 reads YFSETQ. The CDR3 DNA reads as TGCGCCAGCAGCTCACAGGGAGTCGAGCAGTACTTC. This translates into CASSSQGVEQYF.

The chain joins TRBV24-1 to TRBJ2-3; TRBD2 agrees at 14 bases. This CDR3 has 16 amino acids. V trimming: 7 bases; J trimming: 4 bases; junction bases outside the gene matches: 6. Germline V gives CDR1 KGHDR, CDR2 SFDVKD. In nucleotides, the CDR3 is TGTGCCACCAGCTGGGGACTAGCGGGAGTCTCAGATACGCAGTATTTT. It encodes CATSWGLAGVSDTQYF.

This chain joins TRBV6-5 and TRBJ2-1; 13 nucleotides match TRBD2. The germline V gene has CDR1 MNHEY and CDR2 SVGAGI. J gave up 8 bases and V 7 bases, and 2 bases lay outside the gene matches. The CDR3 totals 13 residues. The CDR3: CASTGLAGDEQFF. The CDR3 nucleotides are TGTGCCAGCACCGGACTAGCGGGAGATGAGCAGTTCTTC.

The rearrangement links TRBV18 to TRBJ2-6; D perhaps matches TRBD1 (6 bases). This CDR3 region has 16 residues. The germline V gene encodes CDR1 KGHSH and CDR2 LQKENI. Between the trimmed V and J ends, which lost 2 bases and 2 bases, there was a span of 10 bases. The CDR3 bases are TGTGCCAGCTCACCAAGCAGACAGGCTGGGGCCAACGTCCTGACTTTC. It encodes CASSPSRQAGANVLTF. Based on the CDR3 plus reference TRBV18 and TRBJ2-6, the full variable domain is NAGVMQNPRHLVRRRGQEARLRCSPMKGHSHVYWYRQLPEEGLKFMVYLQKENIIDESGMPKERFSAEFPKEGPSILRIQQVVRGDSAAYFCASSPSRQAGANVLTFGAGSRLTVL.

The J gene is TRBJ2-1, the V gene TRBV3-1 (or the pseudogene TRBV3-2), with a possible D match to TRBD2 (6 bases). The germline CDR1 and CDR2 sequences are LGHDT and YNNKEL (reference sequence). Trimming cost V 4 bases and J 4 bases, with 11 bases left between them. The CDR3 is 14 residues long. DNA for the CDR3: TGTGCCAGCAGCCGGGGGGAACCGTACAATGAGCAGTTCTTC. Protein sequence: CASSRGEPYNEQFF.

The chain has TRBV19 and TRBJ1-5; possibly TRBD1 for D (6 bases). Germline V gene data show CDR1 as LNHDA and CDR2 as SQIVND (reference sequence). The CDR3 is made up of 12 amino acids. V dropped 7 bases and J dropped 4 bases, with 8 bases sitting between them. Written as DNA, the CDR3 is TGTGCCAGTAAGCAGGGGAATCAGCCCCAGCATTTT. It is translated as CASKQGNQPQHF.

The chain employs TRBV7-3 and TRBJ2-3, with a tentative D call TRBD2 (6 bases). The CDR3 sequence is 15 residues long. The V gene lost 5 bases and the J gene lost 1 base, with 13 bases spanning the gap. Germline V gene sequence: CDR1 SGHTA, CDR2 FQGTGA. CDR3 DNA: TGTGCCAGCAGCGCCGGAGGGGCGGGCACAGATACGCAGTATTTT. This sequence encodes CASSAGGAGTDTQYF. The complete variable domain, with remaining parts taken from reference TRBV7-3 and TRBJ2-3, reads GAGVSQTPSNKVTEKGKYVELRCDPISGHTALYWYRQSLGQGPEFLIYFQGTGAADDSGLPNDRFFAVRPEGSVSTLKIQRTERGDSAVYLCASSAGGAGTDTQYFGPGTRLTVL.

The rearrangement links TRBV18 to TRBJ1-2; TRBD1 matches 10 bases. CDR3 length equals 15 residues. Trimming at V came to 3 bases and at J to 7 bases, leaving 8 bases not matched to a gene. Germline V lookup: CDR1 KGHSH, CDR2 LQKENI. The CDR3 DNA reads TGTGCCAGCTCACCCGGACAGGGGGACGTACGTGGCTACACCTTC. Encoded protein: CASSPGQGDVRGYTF.

V usage is TRBV18 and J usage is TRBJ2-3, with TRBD2 matching over 15 bases. This CDR3 has 18 residues. Germline values: CDR1 KGHSH, CDR2 LQKENI. V was pared by 1 base and J by 7 bases, with 9 bases of the junction left unmatched. Here the CDR3 reads CASSPLGLAGGPPHTQYF. The CDR3 DNA sequence: TGTGCCAGCTCACCACTGGGACTAGCGGGAGGCCCCCCTCATACGCAGTATTTT.

The chain couples TRBV5-1 to TRBJ1-2, with a possible D match to TRBD1 (5 bases). Trimming removed 4 bases from V and 4 bases from J, with 17 bases in between. The germline gives CDR1 SGHRS, CDR2 YFSETQ. This CDR3 has 15 residues. The CDR3 DNA reads as TGCGCCAGCAGCCAGGACACCGGCGGGGCCTATGGCTACACCTTC. This gives the protein CASSQDTGGAYGYTF.

The chain uses TRBV28 and TRBJ1-1; D is possibly TRBD1 (6 bases). Germline V gene data show CDR1 as MDHEN and CDR2 as SYDVKM. V was pared by 6 bases and J by 3 bases, with 17 bases between. The CDR3 length is 15 residues. This CDR3 is CASSQPGRGYTEAFF. The CDR3, as DNA: TGTGCCAGCAGCCAACCAGGGAGGGGGTACACTGAAGCTTTCTTT.

The V call is TRBV5-1, the J call TRBJ2-4; the match to TRBD2 covers 7 bases. The CDR3 totals 17 residues. J lost 0 bases, V lost 1 base, and 7 bases had no gene match. Germline V gene lookup returns CDR1 SGHRS and CDR2 YFSETQ. The CDR3 DNA sequence: TGCGCCAGCAGCTTGCTGGGCGGGGGATCAGCCAAAAACATTCAGTACTTC. Residues: CASSLLGGGSAKNIQYF.

The CDR3 sequence is CASTSIGTYGYTF. CDR3 DNA: TGTGCCAGCACTTCCATCGGTACCTATGGCTACACCTTC. The gene calls are TRBV28 and TRBJ1-2; D uncertain. V was shortened by 7 bases and J by 4 bases, with 13 bases between the two germline ends. Per the germline V gene, CDR1 is MDHEN and CDR2 is SYDVKM. CDR3 length: 13 amino acids.

The rearrangement uses TRBV2 and TRBJ1-5; no reliable D call. The V end was cut by 4 bases, the J end by 2 bases, with 9 bases between. The CDR3 totals 14 residues. Germline V gene sequence: CDR1 SNHLY, CDR2 FYNNEI. The CDR3 sequence: CASSGGVGNQPQHF. The CDR3 nucleotides read TGTGCCAGCAGTGGCGGGGTTGGCAATCAGCCCCAGCATTTT.

The chain uses TRBV19 and TRBJ1-1; D is ambiguous. There are 15 residues in the CDR3. Germline V CDR1 and CDR2: LNHDA, SQIVND (reference sequence). V was trimmed by 6 bases and J by 4 bases, leaving 18 bases between them. CDR3 nucleotide sequence: TGTGCCAGTAGCGTCGAGGGCGGGAGGTTCACTGAAGCTTTCTTT. Translation gives CASSVEGGRFTEAFF.

This rearrangement joins TRBV19 to TRBJ1-1; D may be TRBD1 (6 bases). Germline CDR1 is LNHDA and CDR2 is SQIVND (reference sequence). Deletions cut 3 bases from V and 10 bases from J, with 21 bases between. This CDR3 comprises 15 residues. CDR3 DNA: TGTGCCAGTAGTATCGGGACATCTAAAGGAGGACTAGCTTTCTTT. It codes for CASSIGTSKGGLAFF.

The chain is built from TRBV18 and TRBJ1-3; TRBD1 aligns across 8 bases. The ends lost 3 bases at V and 7 bases at J; junction bases unmatched: 11. This CDR3 has 16 residues. Germline values: CDR1 KGHSH, CDR2 LQKENI. CDR3 amino acids: CASSPEDRVSGNTIYF. The CDR3 DNA reads as TGTGCCAGCTCACCGGAGGACAGGGTCTCAGGCAACACCATATATTTT.

The chain joins TRBV24-1 to TRBJ2-7, with TRBD2 identical over 8 bases. Germline CDR1 KGHDR, CDR2 SFDVKD. The CDR3 runs to 16 residues. After removal of 3 bases from V and 7 bases from J, the junction contained 13 bases not matched to a gene. DNA of the CDR3: TGTGCCACCAGTGATGCCGCGGGAGGTTATAAGGAAGAGCAGTACTTC. Residues: CATSDAAGGYKEEQYF.

The rearrangement links TRBV4-2 to TRBJ2-1; 7 nucleotides match TRBD2. Losses at the gene ends were 5 bases for V and 1 base for J; bases not matched to a gene: 5. Germline V gene lookup returns CDR1 LGHNA and CDR2 YNFKEQ. This CDR3 has 15 amino acids. The CDR3 DNA reads TGTGCCAGCAGCTCTAGCGGAATTTCCTACAATGAGCAGTTCTTC. It yields the protein CASSSSGISYNEQFF.

The gene calls are TRBV28 and TRBJ1-5; the match to TRBD1 covers 8 bases. V was pared by 6 bases and J by 7 bases, with 11 bases of the junction left unmatched. Germline values: CDR1 MDHEN, CDR2 SYDVKM. The CDR3 runs 15 residues. CDR3 bases: TGTGCCAGCAGGTTACGGACAGGGAGAAGCCAGCCCCAGCATTTT. This gives the protein CASRLRTGRSQPQHF. The variable domain in full, with the rest retrieved from reference TRBV28 and TRBJ1-5, is DVKVTQSSRYLVKRTGEKVFLECVQDMDHENMFWYRQDPGLGLRLIYFSYDVKMKEKGDIPEGYSVSREKKERFSLILESASTNQTSMYLCASRLRTGRSQPQHFGDGTRLSIL.

This rearrangement joins TRBV9 to TRBJ1-2, with D perhaps matching TRBD1 (6 bases). CDR3 length: 12 residues. The ends were cut back, 4 bases at V and 10 bases at J, with 14 bases in the middle. Germline V gene lookup returns CDR1 SGDLS and CDR2 YYNGEE. CDR3 DNA sequence: TGTGCCAGCAGCCCAGGGGACCTGACCTACACCTTC. It specifies CASSPGDLTYTF.

This clone turned up a few times. The CDR3 loop is CASSLQASGSGDEQFF. CDR3 sequence (DNA): TGTGCCAGCAGTTTACAGGCTAGCGGGAGCGGGGATGAGCAGTTCTTC. The chain links TRBV27 to TRBJ2-1, with 10 bases identical to TRBD2. This CDR3 is built from 16 residues. CDR1 and CDR2 (germline): MNHEY, SMNVEV (reference sequence). Trimming took 2 bases from V and 8 from J; bases not matched to a gene: 9.

The chain employs TRBV10-1 and TRBJ1-1; 7 nucleotides align to TRBD1. V shed 0 bases and J 8 bases; nucleotides not matched to a gene: 0. The CDR3 consists of 12 residues. CDR1 and CDR2 from the germline V gene are WNHNN and SYGVQD (reference sequence). The CDR3 loop is CASSESQGEAFF. The CDR3 DNA follows: TGCGCCAGCAGTGAGTCACAGGGGGAAGCTTTCTTT.

The chain carries TRBV11-3 and TRBJ1-6; tentatively, D is TRBD1 (5 bases). Germline V lookup: CDR1 SGHNT, CDR2 YENEEA. The CDR3 loop spans 15 amino acids. The ends were cut back, 5 bases at V and 10 bases at J, with 18 bases in the middle. CDR3: CASSPLRGEGSPLHF. CDR3 DNA sequence: TGTGCCAGCAGCCCCCTACGGGGGGAGGGCTCACCCCTCCACTTT.